The 22 T cell receptor beta chains presented below share a single source sample, sequenced in a study of cytomegalovirus exposure and HLA in healthy donors. Use of 60 Vbeta and 13 Jbeta primers characterized the PCR. This table comes from immunoSEQ multiplex PCR, and its TCRdb copy is limited to in-frame clones, with some not included. Of approximately 130,000 clones listed, over 65% are singletons. Input material: PBMCs. All receptors come from a man aged 50 to 59 in good health and CMV-seronegative.

The chain uses TRBV29-1 and TRBJ2-7, with 7 bases fitting TRBD1. CDR1 is SQVTM, CDR2 ANQGSEA, per germline. V trimming: 5 bases; J trimming: 2 bases; junction bases outside the gene matches: 6. The CDR3 covers 13 residues. The CDR3 spells CSVLGQATYEQYF. The CDR3 bases are TGCAGCGTTCTCGGACAGGCAACCTACGAGCAGTACTTC.

Only one count was recorded for this clone. The J gene is TRBJ2-7, the V gene TRBV7-2, with TRBD2 matching over 7 bases. The CDR3 is 13 amino acids. The germline V gene has CDR1 SGHTA and CDR2 FQGNSA. After removal of 6 bases from V and 2 bases from J, the junction contained 4 bases not matched to a gene. CDR3 sequence reads: CASSRSGTYEQYF. The CDR3 DNA is TGTGCCAGCAGTCGGAGCGGGACCTACGAGCAGTACTTC.

The CDR3 loop reads CASRGGRRDQPQHF. The CDR3 bases are TGTGCCAGCAGGGGGGGTCGAAGAGATCAGCCCCAGCATTTT. The J gene is TRBJ1-5, the V gene TRBV6-1, with a tentative D call TRBD1 (5 bases). Germline CDR1 reads MNHNS; CDR2 reads SASEGT. CDR3 length: 14 amino acids. Between the trimmed V and J ends, which lost 6 bases and 5 bases, there was a span of 14 bases.

V is TRBV5-4 and J is TRBJ1-2; D might be TRBD1 (6 bases). CDR3 length: 19 residues. CDR1 is SGHNT, CDR2 YYREEE, per germline (reference sequence). V was shortened by 4 bases and J by 0 bases, with 25 bases between the two germline ends. The CDR3 DNA follows: TGTGCCAGCAGCGCGCCGGGACACACATTCAGTCAAGCTAACTATGGCTACACCTTC. This codes for CASSAPGHTFSQANYGYTF.

This clone was recorded a few times. The chain recombines TRBV7-6 with TRBJ1-4; D gene uncertain. The V end was cut by 2 bases, the J end by 14 bases, with 15 bases between. Germline loops: CDR1 SGHVS, CDR2 FNYEAQ. This CDR3 contains 13 residues. The CDR3 DNA sequence: TGTGCCAGCAGCTTACCTGGATCCTCGCGGCTGTTTTTT. Its translation is CASSLPGSSRLFF.

V is TRBV19 and J is TRBJ2-1; 11 positions agree with TRBD2. The CDR3 loop spans 16 amino acids. The germline V gene has CDR1 LNHDA and CDR2 SQIVND (reference sequence). Trimming took 5 bases from V and 10 from J; bases not matched to a gene: 13. CDR3 bases: TGTGCCAGTAGTGTTACTAGCGGGAGTTTTATAGGGGAGCAGTTCTTC. Translating it yields CASSVTSGSFIGEQFF. The full variable domain, in which reference TRBV19 and TRBJ2-1 provide the parts outside the CDR3, is DGGITQSPKYLFRKEGQNVTLSCEQNLNHDAMYWYRQDPGQGLRLIYYSQIVNDFQKGDIAEGYSVSREKKESFPLTVTSAQKNPTAFYLCASSVTSGSFIGEQFFGPGTRLTVL.

The chain links TRBV5-1 to TRBJ2-6; tentatively, D is TRBD2 (5 bases). This CDR3 has 16 amino acids. Germline CDR1 is SGHRS and CDR2 is YFSETQ. V lost 3 bases and J lost 0, with 10 bases in between. CDR3 nucleotide sequence: TGCGCCAGCAGCTACGGACTCGACTCTGGGGCCAACGTCCTGACTTTC. Amino acid sequence: CASSYGLDSGANVLTF.

The CDR3, as DNA: TGTGCCAGCAGCCCCTTCATTAGCGAGGGTCCGATTTGGACCCAGTACTTC. Translating gives CASSPFISEGPIWTQYF. J is TRBJ2-5 and V is TRBV7-2, with a possible D match to TRBD2 (5 bases). Trimming left V 5 bases short and J 7 bases short, with 26 bases between. Looked up from germline, CDR1 is SGHTA and CDR2 is FQGNSA. The CDR3 sequence is 17 residues long.

The V and J genes are TRBV10-3 and TRBJ2-2, with a possible D match to TRBD2 (5 bases). Germline V lookup: CDR1 ENHRY, CDR2 SYGVKD. This CDR3 spans 16 amino acids. V was cut by 3 bases and J by 4 bases, with 15 bases left in between. The DNA for the CDR3 is TGTGCCATCAGTGAATTAGGATTAGCGACCACCGGGGAGCTGTTTTTT. It translates to CAISELGLATTGELFF.

This chain uses TRBV11-2 with TRBJ2-5; unclear D gene. This CDR3 region has 11 residues. Looked up from germline, CDR1 is SGHAT and CDR2 is FQNNGV. V was cut by 4 bases and J by 5 bases, with 5 bases left in between. CDR3 region: CASSSGETQYF. DNA for the CDR3: TGTGCCAGCAGCTCCGGGGAGACCCAGTACTTC.

This chain joins TRBV10-3 and TRBJ2-1; tentative D call: TRBD1 (5 bases). This CDR3 region has 14 residues. Germline lookup yields CDR1 ENHRY and CDR2 SYGVKD. V gave up 3 bases and J gave up 9 bases, with 15 bases separating them. The CDR3 is CAISEPKGPGEQFF. The CDR3 coding sequence is TGTGCCATCAGTGAACCTAAGGGGCCAGGTGAGCAGTTCTTC.

This chain links TRBV28 with TRBJ2-5; D not certain. With 3 bases removed from V and 4 bases from J, the gap between germline ends came to 12 bases. The CDR3 is 14 residues long. Germline CDR1 is MDHEN and CDR2 is SYDVKM. In DNA form, the CDR3 reads TGTGCCAGCAGTTTTATCACTTCCCGAGAGACCCAGTACTTC. This gives the protein CASSFITSRETQYF.

The V call is TRBV27, the J call TRBJ2-7; 9 nucleotides align to TRBD1. Germline V gene sequence: CDR1 MNHEY, CDR2 SMNVEV (reference sequence). This CDR3 has 15 amino acids. With 2 bases clipped from V and 7 bases from J, the junction kept 9 bases outside the gene matches. The CDR3, as DNA: TGTGCCAGCAGTTTAATGGGGACAGGGCTCGGGGAGCAGTACTTC. This gives the protein CASSLMGTGLGEQYF.

The rearrangement joins TRBV5-1 to TRBJ1-1; unclear D gene. Looked up from germline, CDR1 is SGHRS and CDR2 is YFSETQ. The length of the CDR3 is 15 residues. The V gene lost 0 bases and the J gene lost 0 bases, with 9 bases spanning the gap. The DNA for the CDR3 is TGCGCCAGCAGCTTGGCCAGGTTTATGAACACTGAAGCTTTCTTT. Translation gives CASSLARFMNTEAFF. The full variable domain, with the rest looked up from reference TRBV5-1 and TRBJ1-1, is KAGVTQTPRYLIKTRGQQVTLSCSPISGHRSVSWYQQTPGQGLQFLFEYFSETQRNKGNFPGRFSGRQFSNSRSEMNVSTLELGDSALYLCASSLARFMNTEAFFGQGTRLTVV.

The chain links TRBV7-9 to TRBJ1-3; D gene uncertain. Germline V lookup: CDR1 SEHNR, CDR2 FQNEAQ (reference sequence). V lost 3 bases and J lost 2, with 5 bases in between. The CDR3 sequence is 13 residues long. CDR3 region: CASSLSAGNTIYF. The CDR3 DNA is TGTGCCAGCAGCTTGTCGGCTGGAAACACCATATATTTT.

This clone was recorded only once. This chain links TRBV2 with TRBJ2-7, with no clear D. The V gene's germline CDR1 is SNHLY and CDR2 FYNNEI. Trimming left V 7 bases short and J 3 bases short, with 7 bases between. The length of the CDR3 is 11 residues. The CDR3: CASNNFYEQYF. The CDR3 DNA follows: TGTGCCAGCAATAACTTCTACGAGCAGTACTTC. Combining the CDR3 with reference TRBV2 and TRBJ2-7 gives the whole variable domain EPEVTQTPSHQVTQMGQEVILRCVPISNHLYFYWYRQILGQKVEFLVSFYNNEISEKSEIFDDQFSVERPDGSNFTLKIRSTKLEDSAMYFCASNNFYEQYFGPGTRLTVT.

The CDR3 region has the DNA TGTGCCTGGACCAAAGGACTAGCGGGAGTTGCCGGGGAGCTGTTTTTT. Protein product: CAWTKGLAGVAGELFF. This chain links TRBV30 with TRBJ2-2, with 13 bases that match TRBD2. V was pared by 4 bases and J by 6 bases, with 8 bases of the junction left unmatched. Germline CDR1 reads GTSNPN; CDR2 reads SVGIG (reference sequence). The CDR3 runs 16 residues.

The chain recombines TRBV7-8 with TRBJ2-7; D unresolved. Between the trimmed V and J ends, which lost 4 bases and 2 bases, there was a span of 12 bases. The CDR3 runs to 14 residues. The germline CDR1 and CDR2 sequences are SGHVS and FQNEAQ. The DNA of the CDR3 is TGTGCCAGCAGCTCACGAGAAGGAGCCTACGAGCAGTACTTC. Protein product: CASSSREGAYEQYF.

The chain recombines TRBV5-4 with TRBJ2-7; the D is unclear. CDR1 SGHNT and CDR2 YYREEE come from the germline V gene (reference sequence). This CDR3 contains 14 residues. The ends were cut back, 0 bases at V and 5 bases at J, with 12 bases in the middle. CDR3: CASSLGASPHEQYF. The CDR3 bases are TGTGCCAGCAGCTTGGGGGCCTCCCCCCACGAGCAGTACTTC.

This clone was observed once. The V gene is TRBV27, the J gene TRBJ2-2; 7 positions match TRBD2. The CDR3 sequence is 15 residues long. Losses at the gene ends were 8 bases for V and 4 bases for J; bases not matched to a gene: 10. The germline V gene encodes CDR1 MNHEY and CDR2 SMNVEV (reference sequence). Here the CDR3 DNA reads TGTGCCAGCCGACTTGCGGGAGAGGGCACCGGGGAGCTGTTTTTT. Amino acids: CASRLAGEGTGELFF.

The genes are TRBV2 and TRBJ2-5; TRBD2 matches at 8 bases. V lost 5 bases, J lost 1 base, and 6 bases stayed unmatched. Germline CDR1 reads SNHLY; CDR2 reads FYNNEI. This CDR3 has 15 amino acids. The CDR3 DNA is TGTGCCAGCAGTCCCCGGGAGGGTTTCCAAGAGACCCAGTACTTC. Translated: CASSPREGFQETQYF.

This clone has only a few counts. This chain uses TRBV10-1 with TRBJ2-2, with unresolved D. The CDR3 runs 12 residues. The ends were cut back, 10 bases at V and 4 bases at J, with 10 bases in the middle. Germline loops: CDR1 WNHNN, CDR2 SYGVQD (reference sequence). CDR3 DNA sequence: TGCGCCACCTTAGCCCCCACCGGGGAGCTGTTTTTT. Translating it yields CATLAPTGELFF.